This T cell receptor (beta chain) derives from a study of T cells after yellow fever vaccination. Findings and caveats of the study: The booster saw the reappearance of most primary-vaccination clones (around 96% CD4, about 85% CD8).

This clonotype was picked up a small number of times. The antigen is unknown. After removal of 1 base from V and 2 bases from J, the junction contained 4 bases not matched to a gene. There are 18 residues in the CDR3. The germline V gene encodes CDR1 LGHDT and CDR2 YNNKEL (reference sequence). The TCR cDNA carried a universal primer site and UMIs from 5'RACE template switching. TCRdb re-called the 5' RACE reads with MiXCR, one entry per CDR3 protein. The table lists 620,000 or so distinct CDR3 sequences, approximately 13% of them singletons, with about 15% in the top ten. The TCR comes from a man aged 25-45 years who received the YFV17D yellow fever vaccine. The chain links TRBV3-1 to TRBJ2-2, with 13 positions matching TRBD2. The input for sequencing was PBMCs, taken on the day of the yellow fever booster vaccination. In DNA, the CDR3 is TGTGCCAGCAGCCAAGGACTAGCGGGAGGACTCAACACCGGGGAGCTGTTTTTT. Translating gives CASSQGLAGGLNTGELFF. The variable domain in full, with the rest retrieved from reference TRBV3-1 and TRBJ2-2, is DTAVSQTPKYLVTQMGNDKSIKCEQNLGHDTMYWYKQDSKKFLKIMFSYNNKELIINETVPNRFSPKSPDKAHLNLHINSLELGDSAVYFCASSQGLAGGLNTGELFFGEGSRLTVL.